Listed below are T cell receptor beta chains from one sample, sequenced in a study of cytomegalovirus exposure and HLA in healthy donors. TCRdb keeps only in-frame clones here, not all; method: immunoSEQ multiplex PCR. Its listing shows 95,000 to 150,000 clones. The source material was PBMCs. The receptors originated from a young man in good health and CMV-seronegative. The conserved cysteine and the conserved F or W are not part of the CDR3 here. The order of the fields is V gene, J gene, CDR3 protein.

TRBV27	TRBJ2-1	ASGTGNNEQF
TRBV25-1	TRBJ1-2	ASTFSGTHGYT
TRBV9	TRBJ2-7	ASSPRTADYEQY
TRBV28	TRBJ1-5	ASSLFGTGINQPQH
TRBV30	TRBJ2-7	AWSAGTAYEQY
TRBV7-2	TRBJ1-1	ASSKEWGSEAF
TRBV27	TRBJ2-1	ASRAGSSYNEQF
TRBV10-3	TRBJ1-5	AISDIPGQGNQPQH
TRBV25-1	TRBJ1-6	ASSPTGGYSPLH
TRBV5-1	TRBJ2-3	ASSLGAGPNTDTQY
TRBV6-4	TRBJ1-1	ASSDSGYSEAF
TRBV6-4	TRBJ2-5	ASSAEGGGQETQY
TRBV7-9	TRBJ2-5	ASTAVGLAYRETQY
TRBV19	TRBJ2-3	ASSIGLSTDTQY
TRBV2	TRBJ1-1	ASCQGGQGASF
TRBV28	TRBJ2-7	ASSLQGETYEQY
TRBV2	TRBJ1-3	ASTLGTVSGNTIY
TRBV6-5	TRBJ2-1	ASSNPRVRLEQF
TRBV28	TRBJ2-7	ASSPGQSYEQY
TRBV5-4	TRBJ2-7	ASSWGTAQISYEQY
TRBV21-1	TRBJ2-1	ASSAPGTGIHEQF
TRBV28	TRBJ2-1	ATGSSADNEQF
TRBV18	TRBJ1-1	ASSPLSGHPNTEAF
TRBV19	TRBJ2-3	ASRGGDRRDTQY
TRBV5-1	TRBJ2-7	ASSLEGFSGGAYEQY
TRBV6-5	TRBJ2-2	ASSYWASRGTGELF
TRBV6-6	TRBJ2-7	ASSSGQYEQY
TRBV19	TRBJ2-5	ASSIGAGQETQY
TRBV28	TRBJ2-7	ASSFSLAGEQY
TRBV30	TRBJ2-1	GYLADIYNEQF
TRBV5-4	TRBJ1-2	ASSLKTGTGYGYT
TRBV4-1	TRBJ1-2	ASSQGSGREDGYT
TRBV7-9	TRBJ1-1	ASRVSTEAF
TRBV5-1	TRBJ2-5	ASSTGLAGAGETQY
TRBV12-5	TRBJ1-1	ASDRGTGNTEAF
TRBV5-5	TRBJ1-5	ASSLAGGNQPQH
TRBV5-6	TRBJ1-2	ASGLIHRDPNYGYT
TRBV5-1	TRBJ1-1	ASSLEDRLGTEAF
TRBV7-8	TRBJ1-1	ASSLASYRTVTEAF
TRBV30	TRBJ1-3	AWSVDRDRVRGNTIY
TRBV4-2	TRBJ2-5	ASSQDLGGAETQY
TRBV30	TRBJ2-2	AWSVTGGLTGELF